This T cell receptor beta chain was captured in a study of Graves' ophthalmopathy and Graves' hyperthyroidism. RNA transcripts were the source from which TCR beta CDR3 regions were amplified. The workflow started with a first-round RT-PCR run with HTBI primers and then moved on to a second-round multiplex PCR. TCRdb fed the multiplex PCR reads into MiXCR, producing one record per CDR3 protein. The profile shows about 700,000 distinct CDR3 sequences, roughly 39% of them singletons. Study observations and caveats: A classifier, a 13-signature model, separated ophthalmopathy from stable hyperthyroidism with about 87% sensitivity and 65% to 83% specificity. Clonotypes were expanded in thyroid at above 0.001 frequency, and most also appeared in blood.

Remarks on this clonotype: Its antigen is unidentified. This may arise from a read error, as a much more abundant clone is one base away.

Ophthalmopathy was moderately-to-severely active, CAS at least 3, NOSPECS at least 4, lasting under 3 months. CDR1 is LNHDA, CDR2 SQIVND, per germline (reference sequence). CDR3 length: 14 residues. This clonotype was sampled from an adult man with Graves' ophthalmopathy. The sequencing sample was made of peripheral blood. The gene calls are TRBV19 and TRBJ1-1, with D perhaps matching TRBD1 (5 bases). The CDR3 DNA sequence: TGTGCCAGTAGTATTGGGGGATCGAGGACTGAAGCTCTCTTT. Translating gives CASSIGGSRTEALF.